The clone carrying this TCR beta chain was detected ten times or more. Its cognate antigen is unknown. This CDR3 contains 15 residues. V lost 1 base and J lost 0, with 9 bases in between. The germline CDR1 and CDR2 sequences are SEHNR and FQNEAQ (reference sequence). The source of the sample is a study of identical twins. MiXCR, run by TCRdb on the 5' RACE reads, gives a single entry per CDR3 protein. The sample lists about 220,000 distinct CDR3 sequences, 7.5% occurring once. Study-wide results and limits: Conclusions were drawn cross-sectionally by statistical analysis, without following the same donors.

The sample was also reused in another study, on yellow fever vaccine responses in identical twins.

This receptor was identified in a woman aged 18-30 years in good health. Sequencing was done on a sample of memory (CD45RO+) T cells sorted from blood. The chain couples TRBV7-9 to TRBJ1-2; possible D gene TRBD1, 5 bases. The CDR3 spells CASSLGGAPNYGYTF. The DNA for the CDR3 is TGTGCCAGCAGCTTAGGGGGCGCACCTAACTATGGCTACACCTTC.